Listed below are T cell receptor beta chains from one sample, sequenced in a study of cytomegalovirus exposure and HLA in healthy donors. Libraries were prepared by immunoSEQ multiplex PCR; TCRdb keeps only in-frame clonotypes and omits some of them. The sample has over 150,000 clones, 75% seen once. The sequencing sample was made of PBMCs. The receptors stem from a male donor in good health and CMV-seronegative. CDR3s include the opening cysteine and the closing phenylalanine or tryptophan. A D gene is named only where the DNA matches it firmly. The size field is filled for only some rows; it gives once, few, many or a size class.

j_call d_call clone_size v_call cdr3_aa cdr3_nt
TRBJ2-7 NA NA TRBV28 CASSFGARPSGEQYF TGTGCCAGCAGTTTTGGGGCCCGCCCCTCAGGCGAGCAGTACTTC
TRBJ2-1 NA NA TRBV7-2 CASSSRGAGTYNEQFF TGTGCCAGCAGCTCACGTGGGGCGGGGACCTACAATGAGCAGTTCTTC
TRBJ1-1 TRBD1 once TRBV4-1 CASSQGGTGNTEAFF TGCGCCAGCAGCCAAGGCGGGACAGGGAACACTGAAGCTTTCTTT
TRBJ1-1 TRBD1 NA TRBV13 CASRLGQVNTEAFF TGTGCCAGCAGGCTTGGACAGGTGAACACTGAAGCTTTCTTT
TRBJ2-6 NA NA TRBV15 CATSRFAVSGANVLTF TGTGCCACCAGCAGATTTGCGGTCTCTGGGGCCAACGTCCTGACTTTC
TRBJ1-2 NA NA TRBV7-9 CSSSLLREGYTF TGTTCCAGCAGCTTACTTAGGGAGGGCTACACCTTC
TRBJ2-1 NA NA TRBV5-4 CASSFDSPSSYNEQFF TGTGCCAGCAGTTTCGACAGCCCTAGCTCCTACAATGAGCAGTTCTTC
TRBJ1-1 NA NA TRBV19 CASSIRLNTEAFF TGTGCCAGTAGTATCCGGTTGAACACTGAAGCTTTCTTT
TRBJ2-1 TRBD2 NA TRBV4-3 CASSQDPTGGYNEQFF TGCGCCAGCAGCCAAGATCCCACGGGAGGCTACAATGAGCAGTTCTTC
TRBJ1-2 TRBD1 NA TRBV11-1 CASSLEDRGYGYTF TGTGCCAGCAGCTTGGAAGACAGGGGCTATGGCTACACCTTC
TRBJ2-5 NA few TRBV21-1 CASSDRDRGRETQYF TGTGCCAGCAGCGACCGGGACAGGGGGCGAGAGACCCAGTACTTC
TRBJ2-7 NA few TRBV2 CASSEKSAGQYF TGTGCCAGCAGTGAAAAGTCGGCAGGTCAGTACTTC
TRBJ2-7 NA NA TRBV7-9 CASSLAVLGYEQYF TGTGCCAGCAGCTTAGCGGTTCTCGGCTACGAGCAGTACTTC
TRBJ1-2 TRBD1 NA TRBV19 CASSMGTGLGYTF TGTGCCAGTAGTATGGGGACAGGCCTTGGCTACACCTTC
TRBJ1-2 NA once TRBV5-1 CASSSNLGGYGYTF TGCGCCAGCAGCTCCAACCTGGGGGGGTATGGCTACACCTTC
TRBJ2-5 NA NA TRBV5-8 CASSLERGYQETQYF TGTGCCAGCAGCTTGGAAAGGGGGTACCAAGAGACCCAGTACTTC
TRBJ2-5 NA NA TRBV7-9 CASSPSQETQYF TGTGCCAGCAGCCCTTCTCAAGAGACCCAGTACTTC
TRBJ1-1 TRBD1 NA TRBV18 CASSPRAGGLNTEAFF TGTGCCAGCTCACCACGGGCAGGGGGCTTGAACACTGAAGCTTTCTTT
TRBJ2-2 NA few TRBV7-9 CASSLWTTANTGELFF TGTGCCAGCAGCCTCTGGACAACCGCGAACACCGGGGAGCTGTTTTTT
TRBJ2-7 TRBD2 NA TRBV28 CASSFRGRGNEQYF TGTGCCAGCAGTTTTCGGGGGAGGGGAAACGAGCAGTACTTC
TRBJ2-3 NA NA TRBV6-5 CASSLTSTDTQYF TGTGCCAGCAGTTTGACTAGCACAGATACGCAGTATTTT
TRBJ2-4 NA NA TRBV5-6 CASSRRAGRAEGANIQYF TGTGCCAGCAGTAGACGGGCCGGGAGGGCCGAGGGGGCGAACATTCAGTACTTC
TRBJ2-5 TRBD1 NA TRBV6-1 CASRRQGKETQYF TGTGCCAGCAGGCGACAGGGTAAGGAGACCCAGTACTTC
TRBJ2-1 TRBD2 NA TRBV4-2 CASSPEGLAGETYNEQFF TGTGCCAGCAGCCCAGAGGGACTAGCGGGAGAAACCTACAATGAGCAGTTCTTC
TRBJ1-2 NA NA TRBV19 CASSPEQGFVNYGYTF TGTGCCAGTAGTCCAGAACAGGGTTTCGTAAACTATGGCTACACCTTC
TRBJ2-7 NA NA TRBV7-8 CASSLSYEQYF TGTGCCAGCAGCCTATCCTACGAGCAGTACTTC
TRBJ2-7 NA NA TRBV4-1 CASSAGTLGFEQYF TGCGCCAGCAGCGCCGGGACTTTGGGGTTCGAGCAGTACTTC
TRBJ2-5 NA NA TRBV5-5 CASSLGPVGETQYF TGTGCCAGCAGCTTGGGGCCGGTCGGGGAGACCCAGTACTTC
TRBJ2-7 TRBD1 few TRBV11-3 CASSSTGTGVHEQYF TGTGCCAGCAGCTCAACCGGGACAGGGGTTCACGAGCAGTACTTC
TRBJ2-5 NA NA TRBV2 CASSNSYQETQYF TGTGCCAGCAGTAACAGCTACCAAGAGACCCAGTACTTC
TRBJ1-5 TRBD1 few TRBV4-2 CASSHPGGQFQPQHF TGTGCCAGCAGCCACCCCGGGGGACAGTTCCAGCCCCAGCATTTT
TRBJ1-1 TRBD1 NA TRBV7-3 CASSPQGRTEAFF TGTGCCAGCAGCCCACAGGGGAGAACTGAAGCTTTCTTT
TRBJ2-1 TRBD2 NA TRBV18 CASYRLAGADNEQFF TGTGCCAGCTACCGACTAGCGGGAGCCGACAATGAGCAGTTCTTC
TRBJ2-7 TRBD1 few TRBV10-3 CAVGERTGNEQYF TGTGCCGTAGGAGAGAGGACAGGGAACGAGCAGTACTTC
TRBJ1-2 NA NA TRBV2 CAGNGLDNGYTF TGTGCCGGCAATGGGTTGGACAATGGCTACACCTTC
TRBJ1-1 TRBD1 few TRBV6-5 CAIRLKGANTEAFF TGTGCCATCAGACTAAAGGGGGCCAACACTGAAGCTTTCTTT
TRBJ1-5 NA few TRBV27 CASSPSVGVRSNQPQHF TGTGCCAGCAGCCCTTCGGTAGGGGTTCGGAGCAATCAGCCCCAGCATTTT
TRBJ2-7 NA NA TRBV30 CAWSDQVQQYF TGTGCCTGGAGTGACCAGGTTCAGCAGTACTTC
TRBJ1-2 NA NA TRBV27 CASSLKGGGYGYTF TGTGCCAGCAGTTTAAAGGGCGGGGGCTATGGCTACACCTTC
TRBJ1-4 NA few TRBV27 CASSWTSTNEKLFF TGTGCCAGCAGTTGGACATCAACTAATGAAAAACTGTTTTTT
TRBJ2-5 NA NA TRBV5-1 CASSRAPGQRAETQYF TGCGCCAGCAGCCGGGCCCCGGGACAGCGGGCAGAGACCCAGTACTTC
TRBJ2-7 NA NA TRBV18 CASSPAGGLSYEQYF TGTGCCAGCTCACCAGCAGGGGGGCTGTCCTACGAGCAGTACTTC
TRBJ2-2 NA NA TRBV9 CASSVGRGAGTGELFF TGTGCCAGCAGCGTAGGCCGGGGGGCGGGGACCGGGGAGCTGTTTTTT
TRBJ2-1 NA NA TRBV5-1 CASRDDRSSYNEQFF TGCGCCAGCAGAGACGACAGAAGCTCCTACAATGAGCAGTTCTTC
TRBJ2-1 NA NA TRBV18 CASSQTRGGPPYNEQFF TGTGCCAGCTCACAGACAAGGGGGGGCCCCCCCTACAATGAGCAGTTCTTC
TRBJ2-7 TRBD1 NA TRBV7-3 CASSRDSSYEQYF TGTGCCAGCAGCCGGGACAGCTCCTACGAGCAGTACTTC
TRBJ2-3 NA NA TRBV14 CASSPESPGASDTQYF TGTGCCAGCAGCCCTGAGAGCCCAGGCGCCTCAGATACGCAGTATTTT
TRBJ1-5 TRBD1 NA TRBV4-1 CASSQDLDRGPHQPQHF TGCGCCAGCAGCCAAGATTTGGACAGGGGGCCGCATCAGCCCCAGCATTTT
TRBJ1-2 NA NA TRBV6-5 CASSYAGRGYTF TGTGCCAGCAGTTACGCAGGGCGGGGCTACACCTTC
TRBJ1-1 TRBD1 NA TRBV7-9 CASSPPTGANTEAFF TGTGCCAGCAGCCCCCCCACAGGGGCGAACACTGAAGCTTTCTTT
TRBJ2-5 TRBD2 NA TRBV5-1 CASSRGTSGPPQETQYF TGCGCCAGCAGCAGAGGGACTAGCGGCCCGCCTCAAGAGACCCAGTACTTC
TRBJ2-1 NA NA TRBV5-6 CASSLGGGTYNEQFF TGTGCCAGCAGCTTAGGAGGTGGAACCTACAATGAGCAGTTCTTC
TRBJ2-3 NA few TRBV13 CASTGSSLTDTQYF TGTGCCAGCACCGGGAGCTCCCTTACAGATACGCAGTATTTT
TRBJ2-5 NA NA TRBV9 CASSVRGEQETQYF TGTGCCAGCAGCGTACGTGGTGAGCAAGAGACCCAGTACTTC
TRBJ1-5 NA NA TRBV4-1 CASSPTVTATNQPQHF TGCGCCAGCAGCCCGACAGTAACCGCAACGAATCAGCCCCAGCATTTT
TRBJ2-1 TRBD2 NA TRBV5-6 CASSSNWDSGSFF TGTGCCAGCAGCTCGAACTGGGATAGCGGGAGTTTCTTC
TRBJ1-5 TRBD1 NA TRBV19 CASSLGTGHQPQHF TGTGCCAGTAGCCTCGGGACAGGCCACCAGCCCCAGCATTTT